This note documents a single T cell receptor beta chain sequence. Its antigen is as yet unknown. Clones were sequenced by immunoSEQ multiplex PCR, and TCRdb holds only the in-frame ones, with some missing. The sample has approximately 2,000,000 clones, 80% to 95% seen once; the top ten hold 1.5% to 2%. Naive CD8 cells were CD45RO-negative, positively selected for CCR7, excluding terminally differentiated effector memory CD45RA+ cells. The study enrolled healthy HIV-negative adults without recent acute infections or vaccinations as donors. The data were taken from a study of shared clonotypes between healthy human individuals. Study at large: Three men and a couple of women, aged 18 to 49, were donors. General study results and limits: All-four-donor shared clonotypes had higher generation probabilities than non-shared clonotypes did.

There are 13 residues in the CDR3. Germline V gene data show CDR1 as SQVTM and CDR2 as ANQGSEA. Trimming left V 2 bases short and J 5 bases short, with 13 bases between. The clonotype was recovered from a man aged 18-30 years in good health. Some clones in this sample may be carry-over from other donors' samples. The specimen was naive CD8+ T cells from PBMCs. The chain couples TRBV29-1 to TRBJ2-7, with unresolved D. The CDR3 nucleotides are TGCAGCGTTGAAATGGGTCCGGCCAACGAGCAGTACTTC. Protein product: CSVEMGPANEQYF.